This entry lists 9 T cell receptor beta chains sequenced from one sample in a study of cytomegalovirus exposure and HLA in healthy donors. PCR primers comprised 60 Vbeta and 13 Jbeta primers. The protocol was immunoSEQ multiplex PCR, while the TCRdb copy is restricted to in-frame clones and leaves out a portion. This sample has about 120,000 clones, with 60% to 85% found just once. Sequencing was performed on PBMCs. The receptors come from a woman younger than 35 in good health and CMV-seronegative.

The gene calls are TRBV28 and TRBJ1-1; perhaps TRBD1 as D (5 bases). V was cut by 7 bases and J by 0 bases, with 12 bases left in between. Germline-derived CDR1 and CDR2 are MDHEN and SYDVKM. This CDR3 region has 14 residues. CDR3 loop: CASTSDSVNTEAFF. As DNA, the CDR3 is TGTGCCAGCACCTCCGACAGCGTGAACACTGAAGCTTTCTTT. Drawing the rest from reference TRBV28 and TRBJ1-1, the complete variable domain is DVKVTQSSRYLVKRTGEKVFLECVQDMDHENMFWYRQDPGLGLRLIYFSYDVKMKEKGDIPEGYSVSREKKERFSLILESASTNQTSMYLCASTSDSVNTEAFFGQGTRLTVV.

The chain has TRBV6-5 and TRBJ2-1, with 10 bases matching TRBD2. This CDR3 is built from 15 residues. With V trimmed by 6 bases and J by 8 bases, 10 bases remained unmatched. Germline V gene sequence: CDR1 MNHEY, CDR2 SVGAGI. The CDR3 loop is CASSNLAGALDEQFF. DNA of the CDR3: TGTGCCAGCAGCAATCTAGCGGGGGCTTTGGATGAGCAGTTCTTC.

The gene calls are TRBV6-6 and TRBJ2-7; 10 bases are a match to TRBD2. The V segment lost 7 bases and the J segment 2 bases; nucleotides outside the gene matches: 5. This CDR3 comprises 14 residues. Germline V CDR1 and CDR2: MNHNY, SVGAGI (reference sequence). CDR3 DNA: TGTGCCAGCAACGAAGCGGGGGGGCCCTACGAGCAGTACTTC. Its translation is CASNEAGGPYEQYF.

The rearrangement joins TRBV27 to TRBJ1-2; 7 bases fit TRBD1. The CDR3 is 16 amino acids. Trimming at V came to 5 bases and at J to 4 bases, leaving 13 bases not matched to a gene. Germline values: CDR1 MNHEY, CDR2 SMNVEV (reference sequence). This CDR3 reads CASSAQGLQGGYGYTF. In nucleotides, the CDR3 is TGTGCCAGCAGTGCACAAGGCCTTCAGGGGGGCTATGGCTACACCTTC.

In the case of this clone: Within the sample, other DNA sequences also encode this same CDR3. J is TRBJ1-1 and V is TRBV2; TRBD1 matches at 9 bases. With 5 bases clipped from V and 1 base from J, the junction kept 2 bases outside the gene matches. CDR1 and CDR2 from the germline V gene are SNHLY and FYNNEI. The CDR3 runs 14 residues. The CDR3 loop is CASSLGQGNTEAFF. The CDR3 bases are TGTGCCAGCAGTTTGGGACAGGGGAACACTGAAGCTTTCTTT. Full variable domain (remainder filled in from reference TRBV2 and TRBJ1-1): EPEVTQTPSHQVTQMGQEVILRCVPISNHLYFYWYRQILGQKVEFLVSFYNNEISEKSEIFDDQFSVERPDGSNFTLKIRSTKLEDSAMYFCASSLGQGNTEAFFGQGTRLTVV.

V gene TRBV19 combines with J gene TRBJ1-5; no clear D. V was pared by 2 bases and J by 5 bases, with 16 bases between. CDR1 and CDR2 from the germline V gene are LNHDA and SQIVND (reference sequence). CDR3 size: 16 residues. The CDR3 nucleotides read TGTGCCAGTAGTATACCCCGTGCTTCCCGGGATCAGCCCCAGCATTTT. Protein product: CASSIPRASRDQPQHF.

The rearrangement links TRBV5-1 to TRBJ1-6, with TRBD1 identical over 9 bases. Trimming took 4 bases from V and 9 from J; bases not matched to a gene: 11. The CDR3 consists of 16 residues. Germline values: CDR1 SGHRS, CDR2 YFSETQ. The CDR3 nucleotides are TGCGCCAGCAGCGGCCGGGACAGGGCATCTCGTTCACCCCTCCACTTT. This codes for CASSGRDRASRSPLHF.

A few counts support this clone. The chain employs TRBV6-1 and TRBJ2-4; D might be TRBD1 (5 bases). Germline V gene data show CDR1 as MNHNS and CDR2 as SASEGT. V lost 4 bases and J 8 bases, leaving 12 bases between the germline ends. CDR3 length: 13 amino acids. The CDR3, as DNA: TGTGCCAGCAGTGCCCAAGGGGTGGACATTCAGTACTTC. It codes for CASSAQGVDIQYF.

The V gene is TRBV7-2, the J gene TRBJ2-5, with TRBD1 identical over 7 bases. Germline V gene sequence: CDR1 SGHTA, CDR2 FQGNSA. This CDR3 region has 17 residues. The junction had 8 bases not matched to a gene; V was cut back by 1 base and J by 0 bases. DNA of the CDR3: TGTGCCAGCAGCTTAGAGGGGGCCACAACGTACCAAGAGACCCAGTACTTC. Translated, it gives CASSLEGATTYQETQYF. The variable domain in full, completed from reference TRBV7-2 and TRBJ2-5, reads GAGVSQSPSNKVTEKGKDVELRCDPISGHTALYWYRQSLGQGLEFLIYFQGNSAPDKSGLPSDRFSAERTGGSVSTLTIQRTQQEDSAVYLCASSLEGATTYQETQYFGPGTRLLVL.